This T cell receptor (beta chain) emerged from a study of cytomegalovirus exposure and HLA in healthy donors. About this clone itself: What it binds is unknown.

The PCR used 60 Vbeta and 13 Jbeta primers. The method was immunoSEQ multiplex PCR; TCRdb's version includes in-frame clones alone and lacks a portion of them. In the table there are about 140,000 clones, around four fifths of which are singletons. Study-level points and caveats: CMV serostatus was the sole immune exposure information available.

Germline V CDR1 and CDR2: MNHNS, SASEGT. This CDR3 is built from 13 residues. V was pared by 8 bases and J by 7 bases, with 7 bases of the junction left unmatched. The chain is built from TRBV6-1 and TRBJ1-4; 7 nucleotides agree with TRBD1. The TCR originated in a man aged 25 to 40 in good health and CMV-seronegative. The sequencing sample was made of PBMCs. The CDR3 nucleotides read TGTGCCAGCGTTCAACAGGGGTTTGAAAAACTGTTTTTT. It yields the protein CASVQQGFEKLFF.